This T cell receptor beta chain was obtained from a study of shared clonotypes between healthy human individuals. The V gene's germline CDR1 is WSHSY and CDR2 SAAADI. This CDR3 is built from 15 residues. Trimming at V came to 0 bases and at J to 2 bases, leaving 0 bases not matched to a gene. Of note for this clone: The target antigen is unknown.

The protocol was immunoSEQ multiplex PCR, while the TCRdb copy is restricted to in-frame clones and leaves out a portion. The sample lists just over 2,000,000 clones, 95% occurring once. Regarding the study as a whole: Relative to memory subsets, naive subsets generally showed larger estimated richness. Rarefaction analysis demonstrated incomplete sorted-subset sequencing notwithstanding large depth. Read depth was anticipated to influence clonotype sharing among donors.

V is TRBV10-2 and J is TRBJ2-7; 11 bases fit TRBD2. The sample was naive CD4+ T cells sorted from blood. Subset: CD45RA+ positively selected. This clonotype originated in a man aged 18 to 29 in good health. Here the CDR3 DNA reads TGCGCCAGCAGTGAGTCGACTAGCGGGACCTACGAGCAGTACTTC. Protein sequence: CASSESTSGTYEQYF.